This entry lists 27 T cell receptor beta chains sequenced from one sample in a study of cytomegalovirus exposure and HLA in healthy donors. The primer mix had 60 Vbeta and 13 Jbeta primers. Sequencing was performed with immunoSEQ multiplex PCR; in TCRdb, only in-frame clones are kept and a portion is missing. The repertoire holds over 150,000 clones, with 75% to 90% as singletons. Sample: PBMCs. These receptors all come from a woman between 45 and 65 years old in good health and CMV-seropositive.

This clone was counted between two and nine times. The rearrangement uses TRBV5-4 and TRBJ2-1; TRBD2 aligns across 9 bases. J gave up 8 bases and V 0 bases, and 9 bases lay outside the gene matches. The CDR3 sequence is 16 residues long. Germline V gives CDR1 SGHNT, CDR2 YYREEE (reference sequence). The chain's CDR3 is CASSLGSGGRRDEQFF. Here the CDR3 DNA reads TGTGCCAGCAGCTTGGGTAGCGGGGGAAGGCGCGATGAGCAGTTCTTC. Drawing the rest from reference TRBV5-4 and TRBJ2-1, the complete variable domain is ETGVTQSPTHLIKTRGQQVTLRCSSQSGHNTVSWYQQALGQGPQFIFQYYREEENGRGNFPPRFSGLQFPNYSSELNVNALELDDSALYLCASSLGSGGRRDEQFFGPGTRLTVL.

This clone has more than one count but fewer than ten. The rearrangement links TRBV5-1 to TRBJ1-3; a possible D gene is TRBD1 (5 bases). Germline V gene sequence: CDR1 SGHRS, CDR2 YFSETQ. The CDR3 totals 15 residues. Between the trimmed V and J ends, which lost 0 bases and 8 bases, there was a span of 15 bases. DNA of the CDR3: TGCGCCAGCAGCTTGGTCGGGGGGAGCGGAGACACCATATATTTT. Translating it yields CASSLVGGSGDTIYF.

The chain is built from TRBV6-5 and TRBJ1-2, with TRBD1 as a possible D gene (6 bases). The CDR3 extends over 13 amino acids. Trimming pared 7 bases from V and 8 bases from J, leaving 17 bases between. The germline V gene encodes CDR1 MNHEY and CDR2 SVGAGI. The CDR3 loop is CASIHRAGSGYTF. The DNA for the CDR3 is TGTGCCAGCATTCACAGGGCAGGCAGCGGCTACACCTTC.

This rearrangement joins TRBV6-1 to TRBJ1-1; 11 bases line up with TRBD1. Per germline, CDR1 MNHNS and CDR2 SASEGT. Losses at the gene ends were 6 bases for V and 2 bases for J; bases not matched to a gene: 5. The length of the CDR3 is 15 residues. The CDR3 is CASRGQGAGNTEAFF. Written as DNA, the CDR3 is TGTGCCAGCAGAGGACAGGGGGCAGGAAACACTGAAGCTTTCTTT.

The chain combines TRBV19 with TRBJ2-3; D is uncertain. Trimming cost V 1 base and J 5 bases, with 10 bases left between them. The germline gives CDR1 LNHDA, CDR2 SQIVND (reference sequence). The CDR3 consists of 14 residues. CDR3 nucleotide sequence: TGTGCCAGTAGTATAGCAACTACTAAAGATACGCAGTATTTT. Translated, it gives CASSIATTKDTQYF.

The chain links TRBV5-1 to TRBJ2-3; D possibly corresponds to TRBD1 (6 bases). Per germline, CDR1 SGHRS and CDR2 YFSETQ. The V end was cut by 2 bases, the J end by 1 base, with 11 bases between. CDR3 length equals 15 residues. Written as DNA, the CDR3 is TGCGCCAGCAGCTTAGGGGGAGAGGGCACAGATACGCAGTATTTT. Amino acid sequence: CASSLGGEGTDTQYF.

CDR3 region: CAISEWGGPKYEQYF. In DNA form, the CDR3 reads TGTGCCATCAGTGAGTGGGGGGGGCCTAAGTACGAGCAGTACTTC. This chain links TRBV10-3 with TRBJ2-7, with D perhaps TRBD2 (7 bases). CDR1 is ENHRY and CDR2 is SYGVKD in the germline V gene. V gave up 1 base and J gave up 4 bases, with 14 bases separating them. The CDR3 is 15 residues long.

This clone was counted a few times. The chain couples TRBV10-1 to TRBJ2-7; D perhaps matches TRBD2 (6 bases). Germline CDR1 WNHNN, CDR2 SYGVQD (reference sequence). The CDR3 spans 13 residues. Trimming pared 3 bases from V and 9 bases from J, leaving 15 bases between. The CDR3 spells CASSDPGTPGQYF. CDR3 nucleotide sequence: TGCGCCAGCAGTGATCCCGGGACTCCCGGGCAGTACTTC.

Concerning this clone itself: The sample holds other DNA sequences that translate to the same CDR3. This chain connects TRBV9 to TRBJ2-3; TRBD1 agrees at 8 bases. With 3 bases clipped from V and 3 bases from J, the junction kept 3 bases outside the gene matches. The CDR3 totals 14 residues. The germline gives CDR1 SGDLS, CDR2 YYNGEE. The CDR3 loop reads CASSGRQGTDTQYF. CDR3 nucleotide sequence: TGTGCCAGCAGCGGCAGACAGGGGACAGATACGCAGTATTTT.

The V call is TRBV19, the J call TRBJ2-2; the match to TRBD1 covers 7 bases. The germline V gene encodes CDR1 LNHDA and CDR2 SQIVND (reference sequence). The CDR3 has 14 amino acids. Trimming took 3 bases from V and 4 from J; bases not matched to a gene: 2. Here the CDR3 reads CASSMTGPTGELFF. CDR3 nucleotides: TGTGCCAGTAGTATGACAGGGCCCACCGGGGAGCTGTTTTTT.

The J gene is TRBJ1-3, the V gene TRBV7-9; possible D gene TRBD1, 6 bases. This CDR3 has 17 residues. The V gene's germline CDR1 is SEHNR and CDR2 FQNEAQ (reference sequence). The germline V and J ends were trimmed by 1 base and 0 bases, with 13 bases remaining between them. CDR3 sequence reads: CASSLGQTGLSGNTIYF. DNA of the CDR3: TGTGCCAGCAGCTTAGGCCAGACAGGCCTCTCTGGAAACACCATATATTTT.

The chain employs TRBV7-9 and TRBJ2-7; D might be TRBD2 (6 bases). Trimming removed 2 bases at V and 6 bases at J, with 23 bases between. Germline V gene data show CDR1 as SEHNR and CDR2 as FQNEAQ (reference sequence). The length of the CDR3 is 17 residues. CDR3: CASSLSGSGRWGGEQYF. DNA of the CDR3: TGTGCCAGCAGCTTAAGCGGGTCTGGGCGGTGGGGCGGCGAGCAGTACTTC. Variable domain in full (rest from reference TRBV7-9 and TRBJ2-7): DTGVSQNPRHKITKRGQNVTFRCDPISEHNRLYWYRQTLGQGPEFLTYFQNEAQLEKSRLLSDRFSAERPKGSFSTLEIQRTEQGDSAMYLCASSLSGSGRWGGEQYFGPGTRLTVT.

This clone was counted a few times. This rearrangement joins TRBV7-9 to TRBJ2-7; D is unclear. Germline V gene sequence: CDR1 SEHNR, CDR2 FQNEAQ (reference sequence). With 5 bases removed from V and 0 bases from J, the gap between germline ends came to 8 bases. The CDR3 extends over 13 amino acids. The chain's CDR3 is CASSRLLSYEQYF. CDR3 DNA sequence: TGTGCCAGCAGCAGACTTCTCTCCTACGAGCAGTACTTC.

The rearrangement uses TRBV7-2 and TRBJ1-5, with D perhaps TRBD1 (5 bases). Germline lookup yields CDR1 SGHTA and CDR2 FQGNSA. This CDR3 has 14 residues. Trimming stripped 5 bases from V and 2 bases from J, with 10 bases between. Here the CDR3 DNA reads TGTGCCAGCAGCCAACCGGGGGGCAATCAGCCCCAGCATTTT. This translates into CASSQPGGNQPQHF.

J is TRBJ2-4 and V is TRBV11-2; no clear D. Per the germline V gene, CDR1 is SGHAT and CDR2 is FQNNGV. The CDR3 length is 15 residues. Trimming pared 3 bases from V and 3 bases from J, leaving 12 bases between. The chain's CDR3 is CASSFAGVGKNIQYF. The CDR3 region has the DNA TGTGCCAGCAGCTTTGCCGGAGTTGGCAAAAACATTCAGTACTTC.

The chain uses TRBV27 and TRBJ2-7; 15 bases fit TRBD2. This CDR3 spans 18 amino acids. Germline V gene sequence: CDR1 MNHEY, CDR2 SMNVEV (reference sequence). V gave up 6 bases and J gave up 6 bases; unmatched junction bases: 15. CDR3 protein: CASSLRTSGRATTAEQYF. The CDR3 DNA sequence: TGTGCCAGCAGCCTCCGGACTAGCGGGAGGGCAACGACGGCCGAGCAGTACTTC.

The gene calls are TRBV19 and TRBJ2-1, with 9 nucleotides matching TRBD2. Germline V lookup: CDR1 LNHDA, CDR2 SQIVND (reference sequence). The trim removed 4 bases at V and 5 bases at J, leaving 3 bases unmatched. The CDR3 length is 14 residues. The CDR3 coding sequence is TGTGCCAGTAGTACCAGCGGGGGGAACAATGAGCAGTTCTTC. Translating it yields CASSTSGGNNEQFF.

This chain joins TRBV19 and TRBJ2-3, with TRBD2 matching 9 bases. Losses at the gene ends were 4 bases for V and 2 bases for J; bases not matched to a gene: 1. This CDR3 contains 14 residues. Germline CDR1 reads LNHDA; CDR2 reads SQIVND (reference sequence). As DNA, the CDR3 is TGTGCCAGTAGTAGGACTAGCGACACAGATACGCAGTATTTT. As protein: CASSRTSDTDTQYF.

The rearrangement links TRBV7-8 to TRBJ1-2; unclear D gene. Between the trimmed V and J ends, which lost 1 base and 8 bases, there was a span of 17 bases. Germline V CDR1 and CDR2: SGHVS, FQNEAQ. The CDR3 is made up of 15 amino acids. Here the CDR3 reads CASSLVDTAIWGYTF. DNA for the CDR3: TGTGCCAGCAGCTTAGTCGACACGGCTATTTGGGGCTACACCTTC.

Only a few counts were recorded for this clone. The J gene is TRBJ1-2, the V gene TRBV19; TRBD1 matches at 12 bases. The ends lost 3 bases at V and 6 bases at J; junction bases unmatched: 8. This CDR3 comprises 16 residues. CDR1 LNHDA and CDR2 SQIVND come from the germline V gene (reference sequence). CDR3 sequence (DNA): TGTGCCAGTAGTATTAGGCCGGGACAGGGGGCGAATGGCTACACCTTC. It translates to CASSIRPGQGANGYTF.

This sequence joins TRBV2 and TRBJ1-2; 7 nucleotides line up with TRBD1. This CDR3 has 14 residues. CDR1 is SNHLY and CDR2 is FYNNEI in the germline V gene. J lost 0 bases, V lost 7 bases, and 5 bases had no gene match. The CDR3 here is CASMRDRANYGYTF. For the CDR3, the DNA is TGTGCCAGCATGAGGGACAGAGCTAACTATGGCTACACCTTC.

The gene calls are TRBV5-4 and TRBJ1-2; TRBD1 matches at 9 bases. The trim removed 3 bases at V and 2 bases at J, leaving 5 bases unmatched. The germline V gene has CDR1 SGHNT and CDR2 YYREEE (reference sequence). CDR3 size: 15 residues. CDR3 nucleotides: TGTGCCAGCAGCTCAGGACAGGGGTGGAACTATGGCTACACCTTC. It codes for CASSSGQGWNYGYTF.

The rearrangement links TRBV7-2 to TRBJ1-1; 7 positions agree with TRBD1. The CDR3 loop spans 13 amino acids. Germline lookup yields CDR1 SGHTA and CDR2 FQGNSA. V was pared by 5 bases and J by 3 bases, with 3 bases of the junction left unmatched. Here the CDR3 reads CASSADRDTEAFF. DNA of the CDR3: TGTGCCAGCAGCGCCGACAGGGACACTGAAGCTTTCTTT.

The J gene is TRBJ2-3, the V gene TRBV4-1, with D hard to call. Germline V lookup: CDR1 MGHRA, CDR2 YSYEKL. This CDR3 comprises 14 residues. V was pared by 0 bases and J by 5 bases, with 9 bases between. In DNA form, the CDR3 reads TGCGCCAGCAGCCAAGACAGTTTTGAAGATACGCAGTATTTT. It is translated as CASSQDSFEDTQYF.

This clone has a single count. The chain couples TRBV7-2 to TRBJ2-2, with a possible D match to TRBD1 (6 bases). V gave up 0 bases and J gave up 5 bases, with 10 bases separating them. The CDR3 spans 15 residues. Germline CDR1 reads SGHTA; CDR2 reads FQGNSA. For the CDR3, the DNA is TGTGCCAGCAGCTTAGCCCTACAGGGTACCGGGGAGCTGTTTTTT. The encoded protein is CASSLALQGTGELFF. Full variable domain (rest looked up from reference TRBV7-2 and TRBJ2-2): GAGVSQSPSNKVTEKGKDVELRCDPISGHTALYWYRQSLGQGLEFLIYFQGNSAPDKSGLPSDRFSAERTGGSVSTLTIQRTQQEDSAVYLCASSLALQGTGELFFGEGSRLTVL.

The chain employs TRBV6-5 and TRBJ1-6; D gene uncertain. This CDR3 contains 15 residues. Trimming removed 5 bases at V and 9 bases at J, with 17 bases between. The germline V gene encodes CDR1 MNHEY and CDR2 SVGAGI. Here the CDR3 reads CASSAPGEGRSPLHF. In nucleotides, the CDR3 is TGTGCCAGCAGTGCTCCCGGGGAAGGTCGTTCACCCCTCCACTTT.

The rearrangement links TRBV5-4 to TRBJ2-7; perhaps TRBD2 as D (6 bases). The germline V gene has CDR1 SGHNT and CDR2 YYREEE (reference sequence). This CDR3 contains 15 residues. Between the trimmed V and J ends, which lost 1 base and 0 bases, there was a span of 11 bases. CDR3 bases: TGTGCCAGCAGCTTGTTCGGGGGATACTCCTACGAGCAGTACTTC. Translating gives CASSLFGGYSYEQYF.